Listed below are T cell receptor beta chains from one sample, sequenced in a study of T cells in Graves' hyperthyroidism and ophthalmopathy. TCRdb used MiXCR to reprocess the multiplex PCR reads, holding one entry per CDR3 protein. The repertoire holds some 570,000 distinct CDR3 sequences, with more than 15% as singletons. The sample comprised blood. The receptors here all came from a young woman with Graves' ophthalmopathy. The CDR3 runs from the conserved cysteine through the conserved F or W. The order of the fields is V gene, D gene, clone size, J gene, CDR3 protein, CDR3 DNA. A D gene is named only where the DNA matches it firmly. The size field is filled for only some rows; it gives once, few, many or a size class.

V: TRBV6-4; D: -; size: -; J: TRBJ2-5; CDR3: CASSPHGGGAQETQYF; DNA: TGTGCCAGCAGCCCCCACGGAGGAGGGGCTCAAGAGACCCAGTACTTC
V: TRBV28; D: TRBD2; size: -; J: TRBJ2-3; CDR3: CASSSLAGGSSGTQYF; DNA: TGTGCCAGCAGTTCTTTGGCGGGAGGGTCTTCCGGTACGCAGTATTTT
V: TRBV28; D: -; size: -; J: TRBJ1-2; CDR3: CASSPYLQGLNYGYTF; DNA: TGTGCCAGCAGTCCCTACTTACAAGGACTTAACTATGGCTACACCTTC
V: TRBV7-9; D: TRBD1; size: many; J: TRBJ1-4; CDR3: CASSSAHRDRDEKLFF; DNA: TGTGCCAGCAGCTCAGCCCACCGGGACAGGGACGAAAAACTGTTTTTT
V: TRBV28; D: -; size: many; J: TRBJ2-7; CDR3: CASSLLGGYEQYF; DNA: TGTGCCAGCAGTTTGTTGGGAGGTTACGAGCAGTACTTC
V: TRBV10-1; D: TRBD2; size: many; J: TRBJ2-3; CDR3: CASSESPVGAGSTDTQYF; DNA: TGCGCCAGCAGTGAGTCCCCAGTTGGAGCGGGGAGCACAGATACGCAGTATTTT
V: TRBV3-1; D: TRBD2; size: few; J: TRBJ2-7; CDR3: CASSQTASGSSYEQYF; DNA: TGTGCCAGCAGCCAAACCGCTAGCGGAAGCTCCTACGAGCAGTACTTC
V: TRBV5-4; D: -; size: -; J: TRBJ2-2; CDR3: CASSSVAGELFF; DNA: TGTGCCAGCAGCTCGGTGGCCGGGGAGCTGTTTTTT
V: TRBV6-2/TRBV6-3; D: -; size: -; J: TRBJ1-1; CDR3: CASSYWAGGNTEAFF; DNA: TGTGCCAGCAGTTATTGGGCGGGAGGGAACACTGAAGCTTTCTTT
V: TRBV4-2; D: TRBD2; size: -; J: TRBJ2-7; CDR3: CASSPTSGGFYEQYF; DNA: TGTGCCAGCAGTCCGACTAGCGGGGGGTTCTACGAGCAGTACTTC
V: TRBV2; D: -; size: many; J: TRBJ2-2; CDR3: CASSVSNGAGELFF; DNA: TGTGCCAGCAGTGTTTCGAATGGGGCCGGGGAGCTGTTTTTT
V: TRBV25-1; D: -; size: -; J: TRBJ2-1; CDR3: CASSEMAANEQFF; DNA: TGTGCCAGCAGTGAAATGGCAGCCAATGAGCAGTTCTTC
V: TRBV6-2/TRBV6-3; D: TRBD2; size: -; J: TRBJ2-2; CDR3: CASSYEAGGPNTGELFF; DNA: TGTGCCAGCAGTTACGAAGCGGGGGGGCCTAACACCGGGGAGCTGTTTTTT
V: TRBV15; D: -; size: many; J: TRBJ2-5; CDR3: CATSDGRAPRETQYF; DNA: TGTGCCACCAGCGACGGTCGGGCGCCGCGCGAGACCCAGTACTTC
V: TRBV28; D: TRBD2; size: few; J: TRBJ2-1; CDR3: CASSLSGSRGNEQFF; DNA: TGTGCCAGCAGCCTTAGCGGGAGTCGTGGCAATGAGCAGTTCTTC
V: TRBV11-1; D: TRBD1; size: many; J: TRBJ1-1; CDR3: CASRYGQGNTEAFF; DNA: TGTGCCAGCAGATACGGACAGGGCAACACTGAAGCTTTCTTT
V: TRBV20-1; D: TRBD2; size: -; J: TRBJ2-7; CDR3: CSARPGTSGSYEQYF; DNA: TGCAGTGCTAGACCCGGGACTAGCGGGAGTTACGAGCAGTACTTC
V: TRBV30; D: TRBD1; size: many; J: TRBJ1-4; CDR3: CAWRGDSPNEKLFF; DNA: TGTGCCTGGAGAGGGGACAGCCCCAATGAAAAACTGTTTTTT
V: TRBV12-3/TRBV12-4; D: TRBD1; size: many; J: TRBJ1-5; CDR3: CASSLVQGARQPQHF; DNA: TGTGCCAGCAGTTTAGTCCAGGGGGCGAGACAGCCCCAGCATTTT
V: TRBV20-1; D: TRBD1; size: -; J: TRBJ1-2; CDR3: CSAQLRGPRMADTF; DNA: TGCAGTGCTCAGCTAAGGGGGCCAAGGATGGCTGACACCTTC
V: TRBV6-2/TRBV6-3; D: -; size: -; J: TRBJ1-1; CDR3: CASLLGRGRYQTEAFF; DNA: TGTGCCAGCCTGCTAGGACGGGGCCGTTATCAGACTGAAGCTTTCTTT
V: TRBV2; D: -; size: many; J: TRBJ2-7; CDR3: CASSERGQPGYEQYF; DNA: TGTGCCAGCAGTGAACGAGGACAGCCAGGATACGAGCAGTACTTC
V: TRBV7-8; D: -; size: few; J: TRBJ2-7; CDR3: CASSLVWNEQYF; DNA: TGTGCCAGCAGCCTGGTGTGGAACGAGCAGTACTTC
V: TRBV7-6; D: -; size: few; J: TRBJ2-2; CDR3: CASSLIGLSTGELFF; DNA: TGTGCCAGCAGCTTAATAGGATTAAGCACCGGGGAGCTGTTTTTT
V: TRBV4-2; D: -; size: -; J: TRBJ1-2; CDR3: CASSQDRQALNYGYTF; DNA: TGTGCCAGCAGCCAAGATAGACAGGCGCTTAACTATGGCTACACCTTC
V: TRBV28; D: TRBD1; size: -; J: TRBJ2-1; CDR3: CASSSDGWDRAFNEQFF; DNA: TGTGCCAGCAGTTCAGACGGGTGGGACAGGGCATTCAATGAGCAGTTCTTC
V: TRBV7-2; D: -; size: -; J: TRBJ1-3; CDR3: CASSSHGGLRSSGNTIYF; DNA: TGTGCCAGCAGCTCCCACGGGGGTTTGAGGAGCTCTGGAAACACCATATATTTT
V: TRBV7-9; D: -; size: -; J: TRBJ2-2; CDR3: CASSFLQENTGELFF; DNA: TGTGCCAGCAGCTTTTTACAGGAGAACACCGGGGAGCTGTTTTTT
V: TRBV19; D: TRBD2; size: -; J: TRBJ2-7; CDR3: CASSSGLAASYEQYF; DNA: TGTGCCAGTAGTTCGGGACTAGCGGCGTCCTACGAGCAGTACTTC
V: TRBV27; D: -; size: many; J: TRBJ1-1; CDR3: CASSSRTVNTEAFF; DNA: TGTGCCAGCAGTTCGAGGACGGTGAACACTGAAGCTTTCTTT
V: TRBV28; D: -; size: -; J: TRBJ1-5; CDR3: CASIPQGAQPQHF; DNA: TGTGCCAGCATCCCACAGGGAGCGCAGCCCCAGCATTTT